One T cell receptor (beta chain) is described in this entry. The CDR3 extends over 14 amino acids. Germline V CDR1 and CDR2: MNHEY, SVGAGI. The ends were cut back, 7 bases at V and 0 bases at J, with 12 bases in the middle. This sample was included in a study of technical replicates of blood from a few donors. The data were produced by immunoSEQ multiplex PCR, yet TCRdb's version contains in-frame clones alone and is incomplete. The sample holds more than 65,000 clones, about 97% seen once. This sequence was found in a human donor in good health. What was sequenced was T cells isolated from PBMCs. The V and J genes are TRBV6-5 and TRBJ1-2; D is unresolved. The CDR3 coding sequence is TGTGCCAGCACCGCAGGCCCTTCTAACTATGGCTACACCTTC. It translates to CASTAGPSNYGYTF.